The rows below give T cell receptor beta chains drawn from one sample of a study of blood T cell repertoires in COVID-19. The repertoire was sequenced with immunoSEQ multiplex PCR; TCRdb's copy has only in-frame clones and lacks some. The table has more than 150,000 clones, around 87% seen once. The sequenced material came from peripheral blood. These receptors were taken from a man aged 40-49 years with active or convalescent COVID-19. CDR3s include the opening cysteine and the closing phenylalanine or tryptophan. D genes are given only for firm matches. The listing skips clone size in some rows; elsewhere it reads once, few, many or a size class.

V	D	J	size	DNA	CDR3
TRBV7-2	TRBD1	TRBJ1-1	.	TGTGCCAGCAGCTTGCGGGACAGCGTCACTGAAGCTTTCTTT	CASSLRDSVTEAFF
TRBV2	.	TRBJ1-1	.	TGTGCCAGCGAATCAGGGGTGGTCACTGAAGCTTTCTTT	CASESGVVTEAFF
TRBV15	.	TRBJ2-3	.	TGTGCCACCAGCAGAGCCTATAACTACCCAGATACGCAGTATTTT	CATSRAYNYPDTQYF
TRBV5-8	.	TRBJ2-5	.	TGTGCCAGCAGCTTGGGTCGGGCTAGCAACCCCCAAGAGACCCAGTACTTC	CASSLGRASNPQETQYF
TRBV6-2/TRBV6-3	.	TRBJ2-1	.	TGTGCCAGCAGTTACGGGGGGGCCGCCTACAATGAGCAGTTCTTC	CASSYGGAAYNEQFF
TRBV2	TRBD1	TRBJ1-1	.	TGTGCCAGCAGCCGAGGGGGACAGTCACGCACTGAAGCTTTCTTT	CASSRGGQSRTEAFF
TRBV4-1	.	TRBJ1-6	once	TGCGCCAGCAGCCAATGGCCCAATATTGGACAAACTAATTCACCCCTCCACTTT	CASSQWPNIGQTNSPLHF
TRBV5-4	.	TRBJ1-6	.	TGTGCCAGCAGCTCGCTTTGGGGGGGCTACAATTCACCCCTCCACTTT	CASSSLWGGYNSPLHF
TRBV6-5	.	TRBJ1-2	.	TGTGCCAGCGTTCCAGGGTCCTTTGGCTACACCTTC	CASVPGSFGYTF
TRBV2	TRBD1	TRBJ1-3	.	TGTGCCAGCATCCTAGAACGGACAGGGAATACTGGAAACACCATATATTTT	CASILERTGNTGNTIYF
TRBV21-1	.	TRBJ1-3	.	TGTGCCAGCAGCAAAGCGGGGACAGGGGGAAATAGTTCTGGAAACACCATATATTTT	CASSKAGTGGNSSGNTIYF
TRBV29-1	.	TRBJ2-7	.	TGCAGCGTTGCAGGCGCCGGCGAGCAGTACTTC	CSVAGAGEQYF
TRBV14	.	TRBJ2-7	.	TGTGCCAGCAGGGCTCAGGGGAACTCCTACGAGCAGTACTTC	CASRAQGNSYEQYF
TRBV3-1/TRBV3-2	.	TRBJ1-2	.	TGTGCCAGCAGCCAAGGTCGGCCCGGGTTCTCTGGCTACACCTTC	CASSQGRPGFSGYTF
TRBV5-1	TRBD1	TRBJ2-7	.	TGCGCCAGCAGCTACAGGGGGCCCTACGAGCAGTACTTC	CASSYRGPYEQYF
TRBV19	.	TRBJ1-5	.	TGTGCCAGTAGGTTGGGGCCTCACATTTATCAGCCCCAGCATTTT	CASRLGPHIYQPQHF